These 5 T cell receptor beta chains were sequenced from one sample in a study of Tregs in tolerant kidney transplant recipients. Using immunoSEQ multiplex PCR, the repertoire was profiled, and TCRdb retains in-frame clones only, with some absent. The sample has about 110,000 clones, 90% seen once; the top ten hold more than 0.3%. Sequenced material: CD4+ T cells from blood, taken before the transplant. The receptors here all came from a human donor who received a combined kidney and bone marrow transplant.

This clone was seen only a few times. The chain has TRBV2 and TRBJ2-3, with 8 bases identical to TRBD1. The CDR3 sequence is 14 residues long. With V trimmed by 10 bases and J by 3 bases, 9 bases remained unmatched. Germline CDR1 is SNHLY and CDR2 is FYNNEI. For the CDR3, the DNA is TGTGCCACCACCCCCGGACAGGGAACAGATACGCAGTATTTT. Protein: CATTPGQGTDTQYF.

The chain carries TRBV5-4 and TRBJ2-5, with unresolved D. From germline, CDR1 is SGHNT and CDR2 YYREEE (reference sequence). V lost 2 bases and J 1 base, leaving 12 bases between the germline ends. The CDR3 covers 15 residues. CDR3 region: CASSLRPGSQETQYF. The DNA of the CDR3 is TGTGCCAGCAGCTTAAGGCCAGGATCCCAAGAGACCCAGTACTTC.

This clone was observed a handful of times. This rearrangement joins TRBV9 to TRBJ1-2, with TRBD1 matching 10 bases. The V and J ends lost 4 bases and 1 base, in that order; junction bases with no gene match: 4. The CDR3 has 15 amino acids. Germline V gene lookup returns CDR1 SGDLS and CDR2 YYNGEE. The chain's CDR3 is CASSPRDRGNYGYTF. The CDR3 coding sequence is TGTGCCAGCAGCCCCCGGGACAGGGGTAACTATGGCTACACCTTC.

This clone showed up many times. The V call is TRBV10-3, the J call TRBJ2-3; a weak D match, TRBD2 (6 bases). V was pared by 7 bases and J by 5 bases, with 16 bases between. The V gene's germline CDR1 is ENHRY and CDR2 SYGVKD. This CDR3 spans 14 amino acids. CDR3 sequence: CAIKPSTEGDTQYF. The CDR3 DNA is TGTGCCATCAAGCCTAGCACGGAGGGAGATACGCAGTATTTT.

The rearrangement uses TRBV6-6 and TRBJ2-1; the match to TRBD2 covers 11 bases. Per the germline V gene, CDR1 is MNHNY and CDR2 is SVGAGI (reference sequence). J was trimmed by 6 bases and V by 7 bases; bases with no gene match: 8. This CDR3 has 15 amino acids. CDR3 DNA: TGTGCCAGCACCCTAGCGGGAGGAAAGGTCAATGAGCAGTTCTTC. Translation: CASTLAGGKVNEQFF.